Reported below is one T cell receptor (beta chain). The entry originates in a study of blood T cell repertoires in COVID-19. In the study's own analysis: Amplifying reference gene primers gave estimates of nucleated cell counts. Here immunoSEQ multiplex PCR was the method, and the copy in TCRdb shows in-frame clones only, minus some. Clonal size and the V and J genes are those of that table, whereas D and trimming came from the DNA. The sample records over 150,000 clones, less than 85% being singletons. Participants spanned ages about 18 to 100 years and resided in about 25 US areas. Recovery meant two consecutive negative NP/OP PCR tests, professional clearance, or resolved symptoms. The V gene's germline CDR1 is SGHVS and CDR2 FNYEAQ. The CDR3 runs 16 residues. V dropped 5 bases and J dropped 8 bases, with 22 bases sitting between them.

The rearrangement joins TRBV7-6 to TRBJ2-1; a possible D gene is TRBD2 (7 bases). The specimen was PBMCs or T cells enriched from blood (not recorded which). This clonotype originated in a woman in her twenties or thirties who had recovered from COVID-19. As DNA, the CDR3 is TGTGCCAGCAGCCCTTTAGCGGGCCTGGGGGCCGATGAGCAGTTCTTC. It translates to CASSPLAGLGADEQFF.